The 6 T cell receptor beta chains below were found in one sample sequenced in a study of T cell changes during pregnancy in multiple sclerosis. Method: immunoSEQ multiplex PCR; TCRdb's copy keeps in-frame clones and lacks some. The sample has 79,000 or so clones; around 94% are singletons. Here the sequenced sample was CD4+ T cells from peripheral blood mononuclear cells, taken before pregnancy. The origin of the receptors is a female donor with multiple sclerosis, enrolled in a pregnancy study.

The sample holds one count of this clone. This sequence joins TRBV28 and TRBJ2-7; 8 nucleotides align to TRBD1. This CDR3 is built from 17 residues. The germline V gene encodes CDR1 MDHEN and CDR2 SYDVKM. V gave up 6 bases and J gave up 0 bases; unmatched junction bases: 13. DNA of the CDR3: TGTGCCAGCAGAAAAGGGACAGGAGTCGTGAGCTCCTACGAGCAGTACTTC. Translation gives CASRKGTGVVSSYEQYF.

This clone appeared once. This rearrangement joins TRBV15 to TRBJ2-1; 9 bases are a match to TRBD2. V shed 3 bases, J shed 9 bases, and the junction held 12 bases outside the gene matches. CDR3 length: 16 residues. Germline V gene sequence: CDR1 LNHNV, CDR2 YYDKDF (reference sequence). The CDR3 loop reads CATSRWNLAGVTEQFF. The CDR3 nucleotides are TGTGCCACCAGCAGGTGGAATTTAGCGGGAGTCACTGAGCAGTTCTTC.

The rearrangement uses TRBV5-1 and TRBJ1-4; D is unresolved. The CDR3 has 16 amino acids. V lost 0 bases, J lost 0 bases, and 9 bases lay in between. The germline V gene encodes CDR1 SGHRS and CDR2 YFSETQ. The CDR3 region is CASSLGRVATNEKLFF. The CDR3 coding sequence is TGCGCCAGCAGCTTGGGGAGGGTTGCAACTAATGAAAAACTGTTTTTT. The complete variable domain, with remaining parts taken from reference TRBV5-1 and TRBJ1-4, reads KAGVTQTPRYLIKTRGQQVTLSCSPISGHRSVSWYQQTPGQGLQFLFEYFSETQRNKGNFPGRFSGRQFSNSRSEMNVSTLELGDSALYLCASSLGRVATNEKLFFGSGTQLSVL.

This clone has just one count. The rearrangement joins TRBV18 to TRBJ1-4, with 7 bases matching TRBD1. The CDR3 runs 15 residues. V was pared by 3 bases and J by 7 bases, with 8 bases of the junction left unmatched. Germline lookup yields CDR1 KGHSH and CDR2 LQKENI. This CDR3 reads CASSPYRDSSEKLFF. The CDR3 DNA is TGTGCCAGCTCACCTTACCGGGACAGCTCTGAAAAACTGTTTTTT. Combining the CDR3 with reference TRBV18 and TRBJ1-4 gives the whole variable domain NAGVMQNPRHLVRRRGQEARLRCSPMKGHSHVYWYRQLPEEGLKFMVYLQKENIIDESGMPKERFSAEFPKEGPSILRIQQVVRGDSAAYFCASSPYRDSSEKLFFGSGTQLSVL.

The J gene is TRBJ2-1, the V gene TRBV11-3; no clear D. CDR1 is SGHNT and CDR2 is YENEEA in the germline V gene. The CDR3 covers 15 residues. V was clipped by 0 bases and J by 6 bases, with 12 bases between them. CDR3 amino acids: CASSLDVVESNEQFF. The CDR3 nucleotides are TGTGCCAGCAGCTTAGATGTTGTGGAGAGCAATGAGCAGTTCTTC.

This rearrangement joins TRBV15 to TRBJ1-5; 8 nucleotides agree with TRBD1. Germline CDR1 is LNHNV and CDR2 is YYDKDF (reference sequence). The V gene end was trimmed by 1 base and the J gene end by 0 bases; junction bases not matched to a gene: 14. The CDR3 spans 20 residues. The CDR3 region is CATSRGHRDRFSYSNQPQHF. For the CDR3, the DNA is TGTGCCACCAGCAGAGGCCACCGGGACAGGTTTTCCTATAGCAATCAGCCCCAGCATTTT.